A selection of T cell receptor beta chains follows, all from one sample in a study of OX40 agonist ivuxolimab in advanced cancers. TCRdb's table, derived via immunoSEQ multiplex PCR, lists solely in-frame clones and lacks some. The data hold 25,000 to 30,000 clones, with approximately 80% observed a single time. This material consisted of CD4+ or CD8+ T cells sorted from blood, taken in a trial of the OX40 agonist ivuxolimab. The origin of the receptors is an adult with an advanced solid tumor such as melanoma, head and neck, liver or kidney cancer. Each CDR3 is given with its conserved first and last residue. The D gene is left open where the match is weak. The size field is filled for only some rows; it gives once, few, many or a size class.

j_call clone_size v_call d_call cdr3_aa cdr3_nt
TRBJ1-6 NA TRBV6-1 NA CASRDRYNSPLHF TGTGCCAGCAGAGACAGGTATAATTCACCCCTCCACTTT
TRBJ2-7 NA TRBV6-6 TRBD1 CASSRGQASYEQYF TGTGCCAGCAGTCGCGGACAGGCATCCTACGAGCAGTACTTC
TRBJ2-2 NA TRBV4-3 NA CASSQGLPGTGELFF TGCGCCAGCAGCCAAGGACTCCCCGGCACCGGGGAGCTGTTTTTT
TRBJ2-4 NA TRBV5-4 TRBD1 CASSLGQGNIQYF TGTGCCAGCAGCCTTGGACAGGGAAACATTCAGTACTTC
TRBJ2-5 NA TRBV4-1 TRBD2 CASSQEVAGPQETQYF TGCGCCAGCAGCCAAGAGGTAGCGGGGCCCCAAGAGACCCAGTACTTC
TRBJ2-3 NA TRBV9 NA CASSVVGGGDTQYF TGTGCCAGCAGCGTAGTCGGGGGAGGAGATACGCAGTATTTT
TRBJ1-2 NA TRBV6-1 NA CASSFGRSYGYTF TGTGCCAGCAGTTTCGGACGGAGCTATGGCTACACCTTC
TRBJ1-1 once TRBV4-2 TRBD1 CASSPRTGNTEAFF TGTGCCAGCAGCCCAAGGACAGGGAACACTGAAGCTTTCTTT
TRBJ2-3 NA TRBV4-1 TRBD1 CASSPDRGRSTDTQYF TGCGCCAGCAGCCCCGACAGGGGTAGGAGCACAGATACGCAGTATTTT
TRBJ1-5 NA TRBV19 NA CASRNPGGRQPQHF TGTGCCAGTAGGAACCCCGGGGGAAGACAGCCCCAGCATTTT
TRBJ2-7 NA TRBV2 NA CASKWQGGEGYEQYF TGTGCCAGCAAGTGGCAGGGGGGCGAAGGCTACGAGCAGTACTTC
TRBJ1-1 NA TRBV6-1 TRBD1 CASSELSGTGSNAEAFF TGTGCCAGCAGTGAATTATCCGGGACAGGCTCGAATGCTGAAGCTTTCTTT
TRBJ2-3 NA TRBV7-2 TRBD2 CASSPGTSGHTDTQYF TGTGCCAGCAGCCCTGGGACTAGCGGGCACACAGATACGCAGTATTTT
TRBJ1-2 large TRBV19 NA CASSTRGAPGGYTF TGTGCCAGTAGTACTCGAGGGGCTCCTGGGGGCTACACCTTC
TRBJ2-2 NA TRBV19 NA CASSRGGLNTGELFF TGTGCCAGTAGTCGCGGGGGCCTGAACACCGGGGAGCTGTTTTTT
TRBJ1-1 NA TRBV27 NA CASSDPGTLPWGLSGDTEAFF TGTGCCAGCAGTGACCCCGGGACACTTCCCTGGGGCTTGTCGGGGGACACTGAAGCTTTCTTT
TRBJ1-4 NA TRBV7-9 NA CASSLFGLANEKLFF TGTGCCAGCAGCTTATTCGGGCTAGCTAATGAAAAACTGTTTTTT
TRBJ2-7 NA TRBV9 TRBD2 CASSAEAGGEQYF TGTGCCAGCAGCGCCGAAGCCGGGGGGGAGCAGTACTTC
TRBJ1-6 few TRBV4-2 NA CASSQESGDNSPLHF TGTGCCAGCAGCCAAGAATCCGGGGATAATTCACCCCTCCACTTT
TRBJ2-3 few TRBV6-5 TRBD2 CASRKSGGLTDTQYF TGTGCCAGCAGGAAAAGCGGGGGTCTCACAGATACGCAGTATTTT
TRBJ2-7 NA TRBV13 TRBD1 CASSFDRAEQYF TGTGCCAGCAGCTTCGACAGGGCCGAGCAGTACTTC
TRBJ2-1 NA TRBV6-1 NA CASSALGRVNEQFF TGTGCCAGCAGTGCCCTAGGGCGGGTGAATGAGCAGTTCTTC
TRBJ2-1 NA TRBV19 NA CASSIGIPGVRNEQFF TGTGCCAGTAGTATCGGGATCCCGGGGGTCCGCAATGAGCAGTTCTTC
TRBJ1-4 NA TRBV5-3 TRBD1 CASSGTGTGVEKLFF TGTGCCAGCAGCGGTACCGGGACAGGGGTTGAAAAACTGTTTTTT
TRBJ1-5 NA TRBV27 NA CASGWGASQPQHF TGTGCCAGCGGGTGGGGGGCGAGTCAGCCCCAGCATTTT
TRBJ2-2 NA TRBV2 TRBD1 CASSLGQLNTGELFF TGTGCCAGCAGTTTGGGACAGTTAAACACCGGGGAGCTGTTTTTT
TRBJ2-7 NA TRBV6-5 NA CASRPLGRREQYF TGTGCCAGCAGACCCCTCGGGCGCCGCGAGCAGTACTTC
TRBJ2-5 NA TRBV6-5 NA CASRLGTRGQETQYF TGTGCCAGCCGACTCGGGACCCGTGGACAAGAGACCCAGTACTTC
TRBJ2-2 NA TRBV9 TRBD1 CASSATGPGGELFF TGTGCCAGCAGCGCGACAGGGCCGGGCGGGGAGCTGTTTTTT